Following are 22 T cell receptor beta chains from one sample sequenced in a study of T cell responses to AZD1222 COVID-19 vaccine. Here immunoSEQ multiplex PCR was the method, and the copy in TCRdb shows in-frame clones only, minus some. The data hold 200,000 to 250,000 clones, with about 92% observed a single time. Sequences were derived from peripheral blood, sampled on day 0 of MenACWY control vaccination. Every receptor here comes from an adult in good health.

The CDR3 DNA sequence: TGTGCCAGCAGTGAATCTTGGGGGGCGCGCCCCGGGGAGCTGTTTTTT. The encoded protein is CASSESWGARPGELFF. The chain has TRBV2 and TRBJ2-2; the D call may be TRBD1 or TRBD2 (6 bases each). This CDR3 has 16 amino acids. Germline loops: CDR1 SNHLY, CDR2 FYNNEI. V was clipped by 2 bases and J by 6 bases, with 16 bases between them.

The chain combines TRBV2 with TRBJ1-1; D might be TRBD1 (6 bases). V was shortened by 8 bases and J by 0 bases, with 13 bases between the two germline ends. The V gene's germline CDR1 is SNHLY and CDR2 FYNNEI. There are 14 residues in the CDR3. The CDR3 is CASETGKMNTEAFF. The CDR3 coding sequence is TGTGCCAGCGAAACAGGGAAAATGAACACTGAAGCTTTCTTT.

CDR3 in DNA: TGTGCCAGCAGCCGGGACAGGGTTGCGAACACTGAAGCTTTCTTT. It codes for CASSRDRVANTEAFF. This chain links TRBV5-4 with TRBJ1-1; 9 nucleotides match TRBD1. CDR1 and CDR2 (germline): SGHNT, YYREEE (reference sequence). The CDR3 consists of 15 residues. V dropped 4 bases and J dropped 1; count of bases not matched to a gene: 5.

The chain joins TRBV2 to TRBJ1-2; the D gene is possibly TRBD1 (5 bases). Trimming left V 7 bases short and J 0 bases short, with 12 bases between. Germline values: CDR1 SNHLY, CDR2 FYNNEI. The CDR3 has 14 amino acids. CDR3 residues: CASKRGQANYGYTF. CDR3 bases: TGTGCCAGCAAACGAGGACAAGCTAACTATGGCTACACCTTC.

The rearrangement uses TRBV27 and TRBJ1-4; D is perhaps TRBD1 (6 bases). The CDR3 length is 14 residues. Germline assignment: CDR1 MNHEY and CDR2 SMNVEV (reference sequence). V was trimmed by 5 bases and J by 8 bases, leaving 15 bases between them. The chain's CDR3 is CASSLMTGREKLFF. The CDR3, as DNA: TGTGCCAGCAGTCTCATGACAGGCAGGGAAAAACTGTTTTTT.

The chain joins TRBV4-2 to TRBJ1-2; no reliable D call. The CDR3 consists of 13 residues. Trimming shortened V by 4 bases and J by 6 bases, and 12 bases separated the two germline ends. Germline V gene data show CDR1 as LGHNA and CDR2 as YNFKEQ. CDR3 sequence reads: CASSPLPGNGYTF. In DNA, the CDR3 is TGTGCCAGCAGCCCACTCCCAGGTAATGGCTACACCTTC.

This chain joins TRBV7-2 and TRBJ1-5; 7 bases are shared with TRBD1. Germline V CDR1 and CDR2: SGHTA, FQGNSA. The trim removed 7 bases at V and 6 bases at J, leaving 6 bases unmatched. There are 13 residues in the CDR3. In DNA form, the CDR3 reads TGTGCCAGCAACATGGACAGGAGTCAGCCCCAGCATTTT. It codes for CASNMDRSQPQHF.

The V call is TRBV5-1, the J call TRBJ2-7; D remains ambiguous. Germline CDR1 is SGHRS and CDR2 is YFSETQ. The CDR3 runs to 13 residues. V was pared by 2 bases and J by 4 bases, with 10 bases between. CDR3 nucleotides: TGCGCCAGCAGCTTAGGGAATTCATACGAGCAGTACTTC. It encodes CASSLGNSYEQYF.

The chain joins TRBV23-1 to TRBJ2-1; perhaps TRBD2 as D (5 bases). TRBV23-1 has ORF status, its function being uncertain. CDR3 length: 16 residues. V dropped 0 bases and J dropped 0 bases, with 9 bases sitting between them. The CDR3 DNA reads TGCGCCAGCAGTCAATCATTAGGGAGCTCCTACAATGAGCAGTTCTTC. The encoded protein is CASSQSLGSSYNEQFF.

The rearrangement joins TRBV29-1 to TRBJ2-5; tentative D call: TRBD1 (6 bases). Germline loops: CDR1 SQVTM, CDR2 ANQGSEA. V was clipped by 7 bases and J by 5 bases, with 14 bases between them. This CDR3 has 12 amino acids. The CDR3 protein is CSELVTGETQYF. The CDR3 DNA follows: TGCAGCGAACTAGTAACAGGGGAGACCCAGTACTTC.

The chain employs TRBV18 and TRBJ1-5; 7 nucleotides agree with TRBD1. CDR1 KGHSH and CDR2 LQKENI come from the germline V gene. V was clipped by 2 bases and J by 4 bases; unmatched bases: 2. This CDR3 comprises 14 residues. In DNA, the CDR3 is TGTGCCAGCTCACCAAAGGGACAGAATCAGCCCCAGCATTTT. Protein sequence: CASSPKGQNQPQHF.

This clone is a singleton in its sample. The CDR3 DNA reads TGTGCCAGCAGTTACTATTATCGGGGCTCCTACGAGCAGTACTTC. Protein sequence: CASSYYYRGSYEQYF. V gene TRBV6-5 combines with J gene TRBJ2-7, with TRBD2 as a possible D gene (5 bases). V was pared by 1 base and J by 0 bases, with 10 bases between. Germline-derived CDR1 and CDR2 are MNHEY and SVGAGI. The CDR3 loop spans 15 amino acids.

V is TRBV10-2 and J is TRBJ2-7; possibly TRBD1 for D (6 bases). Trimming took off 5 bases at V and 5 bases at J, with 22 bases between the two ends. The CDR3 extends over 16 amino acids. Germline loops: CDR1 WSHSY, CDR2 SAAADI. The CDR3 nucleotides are TGCGCCAGCAGTTTCCCTTCAGGGGATAGGGGAAACGAGCAGTACTTC. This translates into CASSFPSGDRGNEQYF.

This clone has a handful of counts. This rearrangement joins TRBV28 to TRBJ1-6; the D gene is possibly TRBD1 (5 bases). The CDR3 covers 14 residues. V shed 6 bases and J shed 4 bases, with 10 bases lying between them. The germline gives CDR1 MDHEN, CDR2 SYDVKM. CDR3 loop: CASSTGTYNSPLHF. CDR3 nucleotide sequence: TGTGCCAGCAGCACCGGGACTTATAATTCACCCCTCCACTTT.

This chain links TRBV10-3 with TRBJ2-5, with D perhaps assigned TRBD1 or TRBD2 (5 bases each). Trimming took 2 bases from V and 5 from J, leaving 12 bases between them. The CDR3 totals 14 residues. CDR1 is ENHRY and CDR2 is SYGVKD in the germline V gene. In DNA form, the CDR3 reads TGTGCCATCAGTGAGGTAGGCCGGGGCGAGACCCAGTACTTC. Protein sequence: CAISEVGRGETQYF.

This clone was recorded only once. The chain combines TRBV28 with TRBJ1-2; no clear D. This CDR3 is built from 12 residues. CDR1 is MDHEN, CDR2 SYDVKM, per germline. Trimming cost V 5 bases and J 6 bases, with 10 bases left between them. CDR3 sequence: CASSRRLDGYTF. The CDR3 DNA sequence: TGTGCCAGCAGTCGCAGGCTAGATGGCTACACCTTC.

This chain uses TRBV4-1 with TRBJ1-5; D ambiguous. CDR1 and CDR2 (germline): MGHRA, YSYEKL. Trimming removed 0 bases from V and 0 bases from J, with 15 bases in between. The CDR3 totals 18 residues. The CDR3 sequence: CASSQDESIIHSNQPQHF. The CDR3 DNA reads TGCGCCAGCAGCCAAGATGAGTCAATTATTCATAGCAATCAGCCCCAGCATTTT.

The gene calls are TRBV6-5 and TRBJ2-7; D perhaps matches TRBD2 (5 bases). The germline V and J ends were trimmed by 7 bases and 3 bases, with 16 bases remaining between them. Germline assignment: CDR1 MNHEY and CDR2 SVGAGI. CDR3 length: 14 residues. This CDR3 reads CASIRGDTNYEQYF. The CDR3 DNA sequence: TGTGCCAGCATTCGGGGAGACACAAACTACGAGCAGTACTTC.

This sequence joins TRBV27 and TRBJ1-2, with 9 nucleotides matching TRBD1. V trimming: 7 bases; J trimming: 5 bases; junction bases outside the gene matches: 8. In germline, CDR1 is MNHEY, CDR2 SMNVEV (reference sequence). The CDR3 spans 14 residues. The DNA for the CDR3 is TGTGCCAGCACCCGGGACAGGGACCTTTATGGCTACACCTTC. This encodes CASTRDRDLYGYTF.

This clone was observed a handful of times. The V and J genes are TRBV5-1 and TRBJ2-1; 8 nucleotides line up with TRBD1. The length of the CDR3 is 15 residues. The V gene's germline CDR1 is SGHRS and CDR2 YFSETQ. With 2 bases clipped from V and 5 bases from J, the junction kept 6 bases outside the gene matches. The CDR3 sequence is CASSLRDRSHNEQFF. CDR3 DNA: TGCGCCAGCAGCTTACGGGACAGGAGCCACAATGAGCAGTTCTTC.

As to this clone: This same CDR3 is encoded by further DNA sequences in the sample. The CDR3 sequence: CASSTSRGGTEAFF. The CDR3 region has the DNA TGTGCCAGCAGCACATCTCGAGGGGGAACTGAAGCTTTCTTT. The rearrangement uses TRBV5-5 and TRBJ1-1, with D possibly being TRBD1 (6 bases). Trimming stripped 4 bases from V and 5 bases from J, with 15 bases between. The germline V gene has CDR1 SGHKS and CDR2 YYEKEE (reference sequence). This CDR3 region has 14 residues.

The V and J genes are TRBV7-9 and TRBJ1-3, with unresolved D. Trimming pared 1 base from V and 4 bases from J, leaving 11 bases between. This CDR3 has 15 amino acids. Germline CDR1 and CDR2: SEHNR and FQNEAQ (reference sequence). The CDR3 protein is CASSLVRGFGNTIYF. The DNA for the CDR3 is TGTGCCAGCAGCTTAGTTCGGGGTTTCGGAAACACCATATATTTT. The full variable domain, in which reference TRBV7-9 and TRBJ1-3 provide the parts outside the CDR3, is DTGVSQNPRHKITKRGQNVTFRCDPISEHNRLYWYRQTLGQGPEFLTYFQNEAQLEKSRLLSDRFSAERPKGSFSTLEIQRTEQGDSAMYLCASSLVRGFGNTIYFGEGSWLTVV.